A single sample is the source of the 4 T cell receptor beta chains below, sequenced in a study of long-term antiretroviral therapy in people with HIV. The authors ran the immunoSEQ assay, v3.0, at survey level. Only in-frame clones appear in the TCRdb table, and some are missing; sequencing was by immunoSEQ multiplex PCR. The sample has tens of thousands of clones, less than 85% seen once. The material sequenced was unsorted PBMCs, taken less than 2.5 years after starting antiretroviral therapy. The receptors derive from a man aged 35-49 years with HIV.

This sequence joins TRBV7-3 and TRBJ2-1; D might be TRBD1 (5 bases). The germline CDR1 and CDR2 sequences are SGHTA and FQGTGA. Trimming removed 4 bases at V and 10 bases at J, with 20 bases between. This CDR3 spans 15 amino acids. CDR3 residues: CASSYDSGEGEEQFF. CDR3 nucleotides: TGTGCCAGCAGCTATGATAGTGGGGAAGGGGAAGAGCAGTTCTTC.

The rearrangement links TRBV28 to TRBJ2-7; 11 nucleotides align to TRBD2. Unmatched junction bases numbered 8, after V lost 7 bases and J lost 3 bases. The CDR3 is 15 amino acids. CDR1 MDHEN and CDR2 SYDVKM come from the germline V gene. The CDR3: CASTSPTSGSYEQYF. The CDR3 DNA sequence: TGTGCCAGCACATCGCCCACTAGCGGGAGCTACGAGCAGTACTTC. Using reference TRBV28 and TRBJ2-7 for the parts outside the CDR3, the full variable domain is DVKVTQSSRYLVKRTGEKVFLECVQDMDHENMFWYRQDPGLGLRLIYFSYDVKMKEKGDIPEGYSVSREKKERFSLILESASTNQTSMYLCASTSPTSGSYEQYFGPGTRLTVT.

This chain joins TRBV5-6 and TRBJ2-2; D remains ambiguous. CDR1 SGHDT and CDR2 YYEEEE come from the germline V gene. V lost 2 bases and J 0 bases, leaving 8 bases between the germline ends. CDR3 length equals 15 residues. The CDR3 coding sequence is TGTGCCAGCAGCTTTCTGCGGCCGAACACCGGGGAGCTGTTTTTT. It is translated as CASSFLRPNTGELFF.

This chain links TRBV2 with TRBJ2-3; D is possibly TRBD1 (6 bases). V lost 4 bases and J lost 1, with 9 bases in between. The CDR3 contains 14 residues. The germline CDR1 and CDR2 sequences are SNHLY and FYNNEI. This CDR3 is CASSGQARTDTQYF. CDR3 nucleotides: TGTGCCAGCAGTGGACAGGCTCGCACAGATACGCAGTATTTT.